This T cell receptor (beta chain) derives from a study of blood T cell repertoires in COVID-19. In the study overall: From T cells, B-cell-depleted T cells, or PBMCs came the material, which was cDNA or gDNA.

Per the original methods: Nucleated cell number was recorded as an estimate derived from reference gene primer amplification. Clones were sequenced by immunoSEQ multiplex PCR, and TCRdb holds only the in-frame ones, with some missing. That table furnishes V, J and clone size, whereas the DNA furnished D and trimming. The sample carries around 300,000 clones, 88% recorded once. Participants' own reports of clinical history determined their cohort assignment. Symptom resolution, clearance, or two negative PCRs marked donors in Cohort 3 as recovered. The CDR3 has 17 amino acids. The ends lost 2 bases at V and 2 bases at J; junction bases unmatched: 5.

Material for sequencing was PBMCs or T cells enriched from blood (not recorded which). This sequence was found in a woman in her fifties or sixties who had recovered from COVID-19. J is TRBJ2-5 and V is TRBV5-3, with 14 positions matching TRBD2. TRBV5-3 is known as an ORF, though its function is uncertain. The CDR3 is CARSFGTSGGKQETQYF. The CDR3 region has the DNA TGTGCCAGAAGCTTCGGGACTAGCGGGGGAAAACAAGAGACCCAGTACTTC.